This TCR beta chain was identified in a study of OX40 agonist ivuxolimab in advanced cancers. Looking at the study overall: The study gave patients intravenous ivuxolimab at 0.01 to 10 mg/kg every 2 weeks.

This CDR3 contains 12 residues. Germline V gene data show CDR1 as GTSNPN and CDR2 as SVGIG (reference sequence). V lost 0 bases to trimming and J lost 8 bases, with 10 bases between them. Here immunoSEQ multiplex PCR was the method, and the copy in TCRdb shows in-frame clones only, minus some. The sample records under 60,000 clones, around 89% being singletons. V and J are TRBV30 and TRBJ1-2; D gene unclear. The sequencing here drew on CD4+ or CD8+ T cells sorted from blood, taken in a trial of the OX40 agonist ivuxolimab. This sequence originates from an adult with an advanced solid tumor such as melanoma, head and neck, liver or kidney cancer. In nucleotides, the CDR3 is TGTGCCTGGAGTGTGGAGGCGGGAGGCTACACCTTC. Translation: CAWSVEAGGYTF.